This T cell receptor beta chain was identified in a study of blood T cell repertoires in COVID-19 (dated by TCRdb to between 2020 and 2021). General notes on the study: The collaborator samples originated in the United States, Italy and Spain and spanned the acute and convalescent phases of COVID-19. The prospective study material was composed of cDNA or gDNA derived from T cells, B-cell-depleted T cells, or PBMCs. Deeply sampled blood TCRbeta repertoires from subjects exposed to, actively infected with, or recovered from COVID-19 were included in the dataset. The repertoires were released in a freely available public database meant as a resource for research on the immune response to SARS-CoV-2. Samples came from the ongoing ImmuneRACE study (first 160 participants) plus 1,254 subjects from 6 global collaborators. A de-identified subject ID, COVID-19 status, age in years and sex were almost always included in the sample metadata. Where available, HLA class I and class II types were taken from metadata supplied by the sample provider and were not determined by assay-based typing.

Overall study outcomes, separate from this receptor: Clinical and demographic metadata were provided uncurated, with the amount varying by source and participant.

Whole blood was collected in K2EDTA tubes by collaborating institutions according to the institutions' own protocols. Collaborator samples were shipped for TCRbeta analysis as frozen whole blood, isolated PBMCs, or DNA extracted from either sample type. To note about this clone: It has no known antigen specificity. Base quality data are lacking; no much larger clone is found one base away.

As encoded in the germline V gene, CDR1 is SGHRS while CDR2 is YFSETQ. V is reduced by 4 bases and J by 4 bases, leaving a spacing of 14 bases between them. Spanning cysteine to phenylalanine, the CDR3 consists of 14 amino acids. Here the CDR3 DNA is all that survives: 42 bases in frame from base 1. TCRbeta CDR3 regions were amplified from genomic DNA using the immunoSEQ Assay, a bias-controlled multiplex PCR. Regarding the original processing steps: The number of nucleated cells in each sample was estimated from the amplification of reference gene primers within the assay. To quantify the absolute abundance of each unique TCRbeta CDR3 rearrangement, sequence reads were collapsed and filtered. Productive Simpson clonality was computed per sample as the square root of Simpson's diversity index over productive rearrangements. TCRdb took this table from immuneACCESS and kept in-frame rearrangements with V and J called. Such tables lack part of the clones; where checked against another copy, unresolved V genes explain under half of the gap, and the rest is unexplained. Clonal size and the V and J genes are those of that table, whereas D and trimming came from the DNA. The sample contains 130,000 or so clones, approximately 90% of them found a single time. About 4.7% of the sample comes from the top ten.

This chain joins TRBV5-1 to TRBJ1-2; the D region possibly corresponds to TRBD1 (6 bases align). This TCR came from a man aged 40-50 years with acute or convalescent COVID-19. The sequenced sample was peripheral blood. Here is the DNA: TGCGCCAGCAGCGCATCACAGGGTCCCTATGGCTACACCTTC. This gives the protein CASSASQGPYGYTF.